This T cell receptor beta chain was identified during a study of cytomegalovirus exposure and HLA in healthy donors. The CDR3 loop spans 15 amino acids. Losses at the gene ends were 3 bases for V and 7 bases for J; bases not matched to a gene: 8. Germline CDR1 is SGDLS and CDR2 is YYNGEE. The PCR employed 60 Vbeta primers together with 13 Jbeta primers. Sequencing used immunoSEQ multiplex PCR; TCRdb keeps in-frame clones, though not all of them. The sample lists more than 140,000 clones, 60% to 80% occurring once. Sequenced: PBMCs. This receptor was identified in a female donor in good health and CMV-seronegative. The chain couples TRBV9 to TRBJ1-4; 8 bases line up with TRBD1. The CDR3 nucleotides read TGTGCCAGCAGCGCCGAGGACAGGGAGTCTGAAAAACTGTTTTTT. As protein: CASSAEDRESEKLFF.